The 13 T cell receptor beta chains below all came from one sample that was sequenced in a study of response to subunit inactivated influenza vaccine. One entry per CDR3 protein, called by TCRdb with MiXCR from the RT-PCR reads. Of about 300,000 distinct CDR3 sequences in the sample, roughly a fifth were seen once. The sequencing here drew on PBMCs from blood, taken about 20 months after vaccination. The source is a man between 50 and 75 years old who received an inactivated influenza vaccine.

This chain connects TRBV3-1 to TRBJ1-2, with D unresolved. The CDR3 is 12 residues long. The V and J ends lost 4 bases and 7 bases respectively, with 10 bases between them. Germline loops: CDR1 LGHDT, CDR2 YNNKEL (reference sequence). CDR3 DNA: TGTGCCAGCAGCCCTTCGGGCCCTGGCTACACCTTC. Protein: CASSPSGPGYTF.

This clonotype was observed a handful of times. The V call is TRBV7-2, the J call TRBJ1-1, with a weak D call TRBD1 (6 bases). CDR1 and CDR2 from the germline V gene are SGHTA and FQGNSA. V lost 1 base and J lost 6, with 15 bases in between. The CDR3 has 15 amino acids. The CDR3 region is CASSLESYRVSEAFF. In DNA form, the CDR3 reads TGTGCCAGCAGCTTAGAGAGCTACAGGGTCTCTGAAGCTTTCTTT.

This clonotype was seen a few times. This rearrangement joins TRBV5-1 to TRBJ1-1; D perhaps matches TRBD1 (6 bases). This CDR3 has 14 amino acids. V lost 4 bases to trimming and J lost 4 bases, with 14 bases between them. The germline CDR1 and CDR2 sequences are SGHRS and YFSETQ. CDR3 sequence (DNA): TGCGCCAGCAGCGGGAGTGGAGGGGGCACTGAAGCTTTCTTT. It yields the protein CASSGSGGGTEAFF. Drawing the rest from reference TRBV5-1 and TRBJ1-1, the complete variable domain is KAGVTQTPRYLIKTRGQQVTLSCSPISGHRSVSWYQQTPGQGLQFLFEYFSETQRNKGNFPGRFSGRQFSNSRSEMNVSTLELGDSALYLCASSGSGGGTEAFFGQGTRLTVV.

This clonotype was found a few times. The chain recombines TRBV6-2 or TRBV6-3 with TRBJ1-6; 7 nucleotides agree with TRBD1. V was clipped by 6 bases and J by 9 bases; unmatched bases: 8. The CDR3 totals 14 residues. Germline-derived CDR1 and CDR2 are MNHEY and SVGEGT. The CDR3 DNA sequence: TGTGCCAGCAGACCGACAGGGCGCGGTTCACCCCTCCACTTT. Its protein is CASRPTGRGSPLHF.

This clonotype was observed at least ten times. The rearrangement links TRBV28 to TRBJ2-3; TRBD2 is a possible D gene (6 bases). V was shortened by 3 bases and J by 3 bases, with 19 bases between the two germline ends. Germline V gene data show CDR1 as MDHEN and CDR2 as SYDVKM. This CDR3 region has 17 residues. The CDR3 region is CASSLPRGGVGTDTQYF. In DNA, the CDR3 is TGTGCCAGCAGTTTGCCCCGAGGCGGGGTGGGAACAGATACGCAGTATTTT.

The rearrangement links TRBV2 to TRBJ2-1; D call uncertain. The V gene lost 4 bases and the J gene lost 7 bases, with 23 bases spanning the gap. Germline CDR1 reads SNHLY; CDR2 reads FYNNEI. This CDR3 comprises 17 residues. For the CDR3, the DNA is TGTGCCAGCAGTGCCGCCAGGAGCAACGCTGTTTGGAATGAGCAGTTCTTC. Translating it yields CASSAARSNAVWNEQFF.

The chain uses TRBV5-1 and TRBJ2-3, with TRBD2 matching 11 bases. There are 16 residues in the CDR3. CDR1 and CDR2 from the germline V gene are SGHRS and YFSETQ. Trimming removed 3 bases from V and 0 bases from J; junction bases left unmatched: 3. The CDR3 DNA follows: TGCGCCAGCAGCTCACGGACTAGCGGGAGCACAGATACGCAGTATTTT. Translating gives CASSSRTSGSTDTQYF.

The rearrangement links TRBV5-1 to TRBJ2-7, with D perhaps TRBD1 (6 bases). There are 14 residues in the CDR3. Trimming removed 4 bases from V and 7 bases from J, with 18 bases in between. Per germline, CDR1 SGHRS and CDR2 YFSETQ. The CDR3 DNA sequence: TGCGCCAGCAGCCCGGACACCCCAGGGGTAGAGCAGTACTTC. Translated: CASSPDTPGVEQYF.

The chain is built from TRBV7-9 and TRBJ2-1, with TRBD1 identical over 7 bases. Germline CDR1 is SEHNR and CDR2 is FQNEAQ (reference sequence). The V and J ends lost 8 bases and 12 bases, in that order; junction bases with no gene match: 7. The CDR3 consists of 11 residues. CDR3: CASDGQARQFF. Here the CDR3 DNA reads TGTGCCAGCGATGGACAGGCGAGGCAGTTCTTC. The whole variable domain, filled in from reference TRBV7-9 and TRBJ2-1, reads DTGVSQNPRHKITKRGQNVTFRCDPISEHNRLYWYRQTLGQGPEFLTYFQNEAQLEKSRLLSDRFSAERPKGSFSTLEIQRTEQGDSAMYLCASDGQARQFFGPGTRLTVL.

There are a few counts of this clonotype. The chain is built from TRBV12-3 or TRBV12-4 and TRBJ2-5; 9 nucleotides agree with TRBD2. The CDR3 has 16 amino acids. Trimming cost V 5 bases and J 2 bases; bases outside gene matches: 9. The CDR3 protein is CASSTLLTSGQETQYF. The CDR3 DNA reads TGTGCCAGCAGTACCCTCCTAACTAGCGGGCAAGAGACCCAGTACTTC.

This chain uses TRBV5-1 with TRBJ2-2; D is possibly TRBD1 or TRBD2 (5 bases each). Trimming cost V 1 base and J 6 bases, with 10 bases left between them. Germline-derived CDR1 and CDR2 are SGHRS and YFSETQ. The CDR3 contains 14 residues. CDR3 coding DNA: TGCGCCAGCAGCTTGTTCGGGGACGCCGGGGAGCTGTTTTTT. It yields the protein CASSLFGDAGELFF.

The chain joins TRBV28 to TRBJ2-7, with D perhaps matching TRBD1 (6 bases). This CDR3 spans 12 amino acids. V was trimmed by 6 bases and J by 6 bases, leaving 12 bases between them. Looked up from germline, CDR1 is MDHEN and CDR2 is SYDVKM. DNA for the CDR3: TGTGCCAGCAGACAAACAGGGTTCGAGCAGTACTTC. This translates into CASRQTGFEQYF.

This clonotype was detected a few times. V gene TRBV4-3 combines with J gene TRBJ2-2; D possibly corresponds to TRBD1 (5 bases). There are 20 residues in the CDR3. The ends were cut back, 3 bases at V and 2 bases at J, with 25 bases in the middle. Germline lookup yields CDR1 LGHNA and CDR2 YSLEER. The CDR3, as DNA: TGCGCCAGCAGCCACAAAAAACAAGGCCAACAGGCGAAAAACACCGGGGAGCTGTTTTTT. Residues: CASSHKKQGQQAKNTGELFF.